The 15 T cell receptor beta chains below were found in one sample sequenced in a study of regulatory T cells in long-lasting Graves disease. The time point was: newly diagnosed GD, antithyroid drugs for less than 3 months. The TCR library was prepared using RNA isolated from PBMCs. Arm-PCR of CDR3 regions and iRepertoire HTBI primers were used to build TCR beta libraries. Each CDR3 protein gets one entry after TCRdb re-called the multiplex PCR reads with MiXCR. The sample consists of more than 300,000 distinct CDR3 sequences, about 17% of them appearing once. The data were also submitted as part of a second study, on T cells in Graves' hyperthyroidism and ophthalmopathy.

This sample comprised peripheral blood mononuclear cells (PBMCs), obtained at new diagnosis, from a patient treated with antithyroid drugs. The receptor set was obtained from a woman younger than 35 with Graves disease.

This clonotype was detected a few times. The V and J genes are TRBV19 and TRBJ2-1; 9 bases match TRBD1. The CDR3 loop spans 14 amino acids. V dropped 9 bases and J dropped 9; count of bases not matched to a gene: 12. CDR1 LNHDA and CDR2 SQIVND come from the germline V gene (reference sequence). In nucleotides, the CDR3 is TGTGCCAGCCAACTGGGACAGGGTTATGGTGAGCAGTTCTTC. Its translation is CASQLGQGYGEQFF.

This clonotype appeared many times. The V and J genes are TRBV2 and TRBJ1-1; D remains unclear. V was shortened by 7 bases and J by 7 bases, with 7 bases between the two germline ends. From germline, CDR1 is SNHLY and CDR2 FYNNEI. This CDR3 region has 10 residues. CDR3 nucleotide sequence: TGTGCCAGCAAGGGCAGTGAAGCTTTCTTT. Protein: CASKGSEAFF.

This clonotype was seen a few times. The chain uses TRBV5-4 and TRBJ1-2; D unresolved. CDR1 and CDR2 (germline): SGHNT, YYREEE (reference sequence). This CDR3 contains 14 residues. Trimming left V 2 bases short and J 4 bases short, with 12 bases between. The CDR3 protein is CASSFETERYGYTF. Here the CDR3 DNA reads TGTGCCAGCAGCTTTGAAACAGAGCGCTATGGCTACACCTTC.

The rearrangement uses TRBV12-3 or TRBV12-4 and TRBJ1-2; TRBD1 agrees at 10 bases. This CDR3 has 21 residues. Losses at the gene ends were 6 bases for V and 2 bases for J; bases not matched to a gene: 24. CDR3: CASSHAGGGRFGTGENYGYTF. As DNA, the CDR3 is TGTGCCAGCAGCCACGCCGGGGGCGGGAGGTTCGGGACAGGGGAAAACTATGGCTACACCTTC.

CDR3 amino acids: CASRGGGDNSPLHF. CDR3 DNA sequence: TGTGCCAGCAGAGGGGGAGGGGATAATTCACCCCTCCACTTT. The V call is TRBV25-1, the J call TRBJ1-6; tentatively, D is TRBD1 (6 bases). CDR3 length: 14 residues. Trimming left V 6 bases short and J 5 bases short, with 11 bases between. Germline V gene data show CDR1 as MGHDK and CDR2 as SYGVNS.

This clonotype was counted only a few times. This sequence may be a read error, since a much larger clone differs from it by one base. V gene TRBV30 combines with J gene TRBJ2-1, with unresolved D. Germline-derived CDR1 and CDR2 are GTSNPN and SVGIG (reference sequence). There are 14 residues in the CDR3. CDR3 nucleotide sequence: TGTGCCCGGAGTGTACAGACTGTTTACAATGAGCAGTTCTTC. Its protein product is CARSVQTVYNEQFF.

This clonotype was detected only a few times. The rearrangement joins TRBV20-1 to TRBJ1-2; 7 nucleotides line up with TRBD1. Germline V gene sequence: CDR1 DFQATT, CDR2 SNEGSKA (reference sequence). V lost 1 base, J lost 7 bases, and 6 bases stayed unmatched. There are 13 residues in the CDR3. CDR3 sequence reads: CSARGGGFLGYTF. The CDR3 DNA sequence: TGCAGTGCTAGAGGAGGGGGCTTCCTTGGCTACACCTTC.

This clonotype has only a few counts. This chain joins TRBV28 and TRBJ2-5; 13 bases fit TRBD2. In germline, CDR1 is MDHEN, CDR2 SYDVKM. The CDR3 extends over 15 amino acids. V trimming: 5 bases; J trimming: 4 bases; junction bases outside the gene matches: 4. In DNA form, the CDR3 reads TGTGCCAGCAGTGGAGGACTAGCGGGAGTAGAGACCCAGTACTTC. It is translated as CASSGGLAGVETQYF.

This clonotype turned up a few times. The chain employs TRBV6-8 and TRBJ2-3, with 11 nucleotides matching TRBD2. The ends lost 2 bases at V and 2 bases at J; junction bases unmatched: 6. CDR1 is MNHGY, CDR2 SAAAGT, per germline. The length of the CDR3 is 17 residues. Here the CDR3 reads CASSYGRTSGLTDTQYF. DNA of the CDR3: TGTGCCAGCAGTTACGGTCGGACTAGCGGGCTCACAGATACGCAGTATTTT.

This clonotype occurred many times. DNA of the CDR3: TGTGCCAGCAGCGTAGCTGAAGGTTGGACCTACGAGCAGTACTTC. This codes for CASSVAEGWTYEQYF. V usage is TRBV9 and J usage is TRBJ2-7, with D hard to call. The germline CDR1 and CDR2 sequences are SGDLS and YYNGEE. Trimming left V 0 bases short and J 2 bases short, with 12 bases between. This CDR3 has 15 amino acids.

V gene TRBV29-1 combines with J gene TRBJ2-1; 9 bases fit TRBD1. V trimming: 7 bases; J trimming: 5 bases; junction bases outside the gene matches: 0. CDR3 length: 11 amino acids. Germline-derived CDR1 and CDR2 are SQVTM and ANQGSEA. The CDR3 reads CSGTGDNEQFF. In nucleotides, the CDR3 is TGCAGCGGGACAGGGGACAATGAGCAGTTCTTC.

This clonotype was recorded a few times. This chain joins TRBV15 and TRBJ1-2; 7 bases align to TRBD1. Germline CDR1 LNHNV, CDR2 YYDKDF (reference sequence). The CDR3 covers 15 residues. V lost 3 bases to trimming and J lost 0 bases; unmatched junction nucleotides: 4. This CDR3 is CATSRSGQPNYGYTF. The CDR3 region has the DNA TGTGCCACCAGCAGGTCGGGACAGCCTAACTATGGCTACACCTTC.

In this sample, this clonotype turned up once. This could be a read error, since a much larger clone is one nucleotide away. The chain joins TRBV19 to TRBJ1-1; D is unclear. This CDR3 is built from 13 residues. Germline V gives CDR1 LNHDA, CDR2 SQIVND (reference sequence). CDR3 coding DNA: TGTGCCAGTAGAGAGACACCCAACACTGAAGCTTCCTTT. As protein: CASRETPNTEASF.

The chain joins TRBV7-8 to TRBJ1-2, with D possibly TRBD1 on 6 matching bases. V was trimmed by 5 bases and J by 9 bases, leaving 10 bases between them. CDR3 length: 11 amino acids. Per the germline V gene, CDR1 is SGHVS and CDR2 is FQNEAQ. The CDR3 loop reads CASSPGVRYTF. As DNA, the CDR3 is TGTGCCAGCAGCCCAGGGGTACGCTACACCTTC.

This clonotype was seen ten or more times. This rearrangement joins TRBV28 to TRBJ1-3, with D unclear. This CDR3 spans 14 amino acids. Between the trimmed V and J ends, which lost 3 bases and 0 bases, there was a span of 6 bases. Germline V CDR1 and CDR2: MDHEN, SYDVKM. The CDR3 is CASSFVNSGNTIYF. The DNA for the CDR3 is TGTGCCAGCAGTTTCGTGAACTCTGGAAACACCATATATTTT.